A selection of T cell receptor beta chains follows, all from one sample in a study of blood T cell repertoires in COVID-19. This table comes from immunoSEQ multiplex PCR, and its TCRdb copy is limited to in-frame clones, with some not included. The data hold 140,000 to 150,000 clones, with 81% observed a single time. The sequenced sample was peripheral blood. These receptors were collected from a human donor in a cohort sampled during active COVID-19. The CDR3 runs from the conserved cysteine through the conserved F or W. The order of the fields is V gene, clone size, J gene, D gene, CDR3 protein, CDR3 DNA. The D gene is left open where the match is weak. Rows may omit the clone size; those that give it use once, few, many or a size class.

v_gene: TRBV12-3/TRBV12-4; abundance: few; j_gene: TRBJ1-2; d_gene: NA; CDR3aa: CASSLARVEGYTF; CDR3nt: TGTGCCAGCAGTTTAGCCCGAGTGGAGGGCTACACCTTC
v_gene: TRBV6-6; abundance: NA; j_gene: TRBJ2-7; d_gene: TRBD1; CDR3aa: CASSDPGQGDHEQYF; CDR3nt: TGTGCCAGCAGTGATCCGGGACAGGGAGACCACGAGCAGTACTTC
v_gene: TRBV2; abundance: NA; j_gene: TRBJ1-5; d_gene: TRBD1; CDR3aa: CASRDLRGSNQPQHF; CDR3nt: TGTGCCAGCAGGGACCTCAGGGGGAGCAATCAGCCCCAGCATTTT
v_gene: TRBV28; abundance: once; j_gene: TRBJ2-3; d_gene: NA; CDR3aa: CASSFSASTDTQYF; CDR3nt: TGTGCCAGCAGTTTCAGTGCTAGCACAGATACGCAGTATTTT
v_gene: TRBV2; abundance: NA; j_gene: TRBJ1-3; d_gene: NA; CDR3aa: CASRLRDTYWRSGNTIYF; CDR3nt: TGTGCCAGCAGGTTACGGGACACATATTGGAGGTCTGGAAACACCATATATTTT
v_gene: TRBV4-3; abundance: NA; j_gene: TRBJ1-3; d_gene: NA; CDR3aa: CASSQGGPGATGNTIYF; CDR3nt: TGCGCCAGCAGCCAGGGGGGGCCGGGGGCGACCGGAAACACCATATATTTT
v_gene: TRBV25-1; abundance: NA; j_gene: TRBJ2-7; d_gene: NA; CDR3aa: CASSESSRVAYEQYF; CDR3nt: TGTGCCAGCAGTGAATCGAGTCGGGTAGCCTACGAGCAGTACTTC
v_gene: TRBV5-1; abundance: few; j_gene: TRBJ2-2; d_gene: TRBD2; CDR3aa: CASSPGLAGNTGELFF; CDR3nt: TGCGCCAGCAGCCCCGGACTAGCGGGAAACACCGGGGAGCTGTTTTTT
v_gene: TRBV4-1; abundance: few; j_gene: TRBJ1-3; d_gene: NA; CDR3aa: CASSQQRVGGNTIYF; CDR3nt: TGCGCCAGCAGTCAGCAGAGGGTTGGAGGAAACACCATATATTTT
v_gene: TRBV25-1; abundance: NA; j_gene: TRBJ2-7; d_gene: NA; CDR3aa: CASSDPRGYEQYF; CDR3nt: TGTGCCAGCAGTGACCCTCGGGGCTACGAGCAGTACTTC
v_gene: TRBV6-4; abundance: NA; j_gene: TRBJ2-3; d_gene: TRBD2; CDR3aa: CASSPLSSGGSADTQYF; CDR3nt: TGTGCCAGCAGCCCCCTGTCTAGCGGTGGGTCAGCAGATACGCAGTATTTT
v_gene: TRBV25-1; abundance: NA; j_gene: TRBJ2-3; d_gene: NA; CDR3aa: CASSRLGVGWGTDTQYF; CDR3nt: TGTGCCAGCAGTAGGCTAGGGGTAGGCTGGGGCACAGATACGCAGTATTTT
v_gene: TRBV7-2; abundance: NA; j_gene: TRBJ2-2; d_gene: TRBD2; CDR3aa: CASSWRLAANTGELFF; CDR3nt: TGTGCCAGCAGCTGGAGACTAGCCGCGAACACCGGGGAGCTGTTTTTT
v_gene: TRBV4-3; abundance: NA; j_gene: TRBJ1-2; d_gene: NA; CDR3aa: CASSQQVALNYGYTF; CDR3nt: TGCGCCAGCAGCCAGCAGGTTGCTCTCAACTATGGCTACACCTTC
v_gene: TRBV7-9; abundance: NA; j_gene: TRBJ2-1; d_gene: NA; CDR3aa: CASSPRQDYNEQFF; CDR3nt: TGTGCCAGCAGCCCCCGACAGGACTACAATGAGCAGTTCTTC
v_gene: TRBV27; abundance: once; j_gene: TRBJ2-7; d_gene: TRBD2; CDR3aa: CASSPAGGTSPYEQYF; CDR3nt: TGTGCCAGCAGTCCCGCAGGGGGGACTAGCCCCTACGAGCAGTACTTC
v_gene: TRBV11-3; abundance: NA; j_gene: TRBJ2-7; d_gene: TRBD2; CDR3aa: CASSSTSGPSYEQYF; CDR3nt: TGTGCCAGCAGCTCGACTAGCGGCCCTTCCTACGAGCAGTACTTC
v_gene: TRBV5-5; abundance: NA; j_gene: TRBJ2-5; d_gene: NA; CDR3aa: CASSSGGGAETQYF; CDR3nt: TGTGCCAGCAGCTCCGGAGGGGGCGCAGAGACCCAGTACTTC
v_gene: TRBV6-2/TRBV6-3; abundance: NA; j_gene: TRBJ1-1; d_gene: NA; CDR3aa: CASSRGRTEAFF; CDR3nt: TGTGCCAGCAGCAGGGGCCGGACTGAAGCTTTCTTT
v_gene: TRBV12-5; abundance: few; j_gene: TRBJ2-1; d_gene: NA; CDR3aa: CASKIDYNEQFF; CDR3nt: TGTGCTAGTAAAATAGACTACAATGAGCAGTTCTTC
v_gene: TRBV9; abundance: once; j_gene: TRBJ1-1; d_gene: TRBD1; CDR3aa: CASSLTTGDTEAFF; CDR3nt: TGTGCCAGCAGCTTGACTACAGGGGACACTGAAGCTTTCTTT
v_gene: TRBV4-2; abundance: few; j_gene: TRBJ1-1; d_gene: NA; CDR3aa: CASSQNRIMNTEAFF; CDR3nt: TGTGCCAGCAGCCAAAATAGAATTATGAACACTGAAGCTTTCTTT
v_gene: TRBV7-2; abundance: NA; j_gene: TRBJ2-7; d_gene: TRBD2; CDR3aa: CASSSTGGSSYEQYF; CDR3nt: TGTGCCAGCAGCTCTACGGGGGGGAGTTCCTACGAGCAGTACTTC
v_gene: TRBV5-1; abundance: few; j_gene: TRBJ2-2; d_gene: NA; CDR3aa: CASSFGGESGELFF; CDR3nt: TGCGCCAGCAGCTTCGGCGGAGAATCCGGGGAGCTGTTTTTT
v_gene: TRBV7-2; abundance: few; j_gene: TRBJ2-3; d_gene: NA; CDR3aa: CASSPAGTSTDTQYF; CDR3nt: TGTGCCAGCAGCCCCGCCGGGACTAGCACAGATACGCAGTATTTT
v_gene: TRBV28; abundance: NA; j_gene: TRBJ2-3; d_gene: NA; CDR3aa: CASSSYRVNTDTQYF; CDR3nt: TGTGCCAGCAGTTCCTACAGGGTAAACACAGATACGCAGTATTTT
v_gene: TRBV7-9; abundance: NA; j_gene: TRBJ1-1; d_gene: NA; CDR3aa: CASSPWLSTGLNTEAFF; CDR3nt: TGTGCCAGCAGCCCCTGGTTGTCTACAGGGCTGAACACTGAAGCTTTCTTT
v_gene: TRBV5-1; abundance: NA; j_gene: TRBJ2-5; d_gene: NA; CDR3aa: CASSLEAGFSETQYF; CDR3nt: TGCGCCAGCAGCTTGGAGGCGGGGTTTTCAGAGACCCAGTACTTC
v_gene: TRBV10-3; abundance: NA; j_gene: TRBJ1-4; d_gene: TRBD1; CDR3aa: CASSGTENEKLFF; CDR3nt: TGTGCCAGCTCCGGGACAGAGAATGAAAAACTGTTTTTT
v_gene: TRBV16; abundance: NA; j_gene: TRBJ2-1; d_gene: NA; CDR3aa: CASSPTLGLGEQFF; CDR3nt: TGTGCCAGCAGCCCTACTTTGGGCCTCGGTGAGCAGTTCTTC
v_gene: TRBV4-1; abundance: once; j_gene: TRBJ2-7; d_gene: NA; CDR3aa: CASSRVDGGSYEQYF; CDR3nt: TGCGCCAGCAGCCGAGTTGACGGCGGCTCCTACGAGCAGTACTTC
v_gene: TRBV19; abundance: once; j_gene: TRBJ2-7; d_gene: TRBD1; CDR3aa: CASSRTGGVYEQYF; CDR3nt: TGTGCCAGTAGTAGGACAGGGGGAGTGTACGAGCAGTACTTC
v_gene: TRBV7-9; abundance: few; j_gene: TRBJ2-2; d_gene: NA; CDR3aa: CASSLALANTGELFF; CDR3nt: TGTGCCAGCAGCTTAGCACTAGCCAACACCGGGGAGCTGTTTTTT
v_gene: TRBV28; abundance: NA; j_gene: TRBJ1-1; d_gene: NA; CDR3aa: CASSPPGGYTEAFF; CDR3nt: TGTGCCAGCAGTCCCCCCGGGGGATACACTGAAGCTTTCTTT
v_gene: TRBV28; abundance: NA; j_gene: TRBJ2-6; d_gene: NA; CDR3aa: CASSFYQVSGANVLTF; CDR3nt: TGTGCCAGCAGTTTTTACCAGGTCTCTGGGGCCAACGTCCTGACTTTC
v_gene: TRBV19; abundance: NA; j_gene: TRBJ2-7; d_gene: TRBD2; CDR3aa: CASTSSGSQYEQYF; CDR3nt: TGTGCCAGTACCTCTAGCGGGAGCCAATACGAGCAGTACTTC
v_gene: TRBV7-8; abundance: NA; j_gene: TRBJ2-7; d_gene: TRBD2; CDR3aa: CASSLKTSGSNEQYF; CDR3nt: TGTGCCAGCAGCTTAAAGACTAGCGGGAGCAACGAGCAGTACTTC
v_gene: TRBV23-1; abundance: once; j_gene: TRBJ1-1; d_gene: TRBD1; CDR3aa: CAKRVQGPPNTEAFF; CDR3nt: TGCGCCAAGAGGGTACAGGGGCCTCCGAACACTGAAGCTTTCTTT
v_gene: TRBV6-1; abundance: NA; j_gene: TRBJ2-7; d_gene: TRBD2; CDR3aa: CASSDLAGYYEQYF; CDR3nt: TGTGCCAGCAGTGACCTAGCGGGGTATTACGAGCAGTACTTC
v_gene: TRBV9; abundance: NA; j_gene: TRBJ2-7; d_gene: NA; CDR3aa: CASSVDGQFLRRQYF; CDR3nt: TGTGCCAGCAGCGTAGACGGACAGTTCCTACGAAGGCAGTACTTC
v_gene: TRBV5-3; abundance: NA; j_gene: TRBJ2-7; d_gene: TRBD2; CDR3aa: CARSGVGSGLAGIQEQYF; CDR3nt: TGTGCCAGAAGCGGCGTGGGGTCGGGACTAGCGGGAATTCAAGAGCAGTACTTC
v_gene: TRBV5-6; abundance: NA; j_gene: TRBJ1-2; d_gene: TRBD1; CDR3aa: CASSLSGGASYGYTF; CDR3nt: TGTGCCAGCAGCTTGTCAGGGGGCGCTTCCTATGGCTACACCTTC
v_gene: TRBV7-9; abundance: NA; j_gene: TRBJ1-1; d_gene: NA; CDR3aa: CASSLLAQEAFF; CDR3nt: TGTGCCAGCAGCTTATTAGCTCAAGAAGCTTTCTTT
v_gene: TRBV29-1; abundance: NA; j_gene: TRBJ1-2; d_gene: NA; CDR3aa: CSVERGAGDYGYTF; CDR3nt: TGCAGCGTTGAAAGGGGCGCAGGGGACTATGGCTACACCTTC
v_gene: TRBV28; abundance: NA; j_gene: TRBJ2-7; d_gene: TRBD2; CDR3aa: CASSPHGRDNYEQYF; CDR3nt: TGTGCCAGCAGTCCCCACGGGAGGGATAACTACGAGCAGTACTTC
v_gene: TRBV10-3; abundance: NA; j_gene: TRBJ2-3; d_gene: NA; CDR3aa: CAISEYEGLSSDTQYF; CDR3nt: TGTGCCATCAGTGAGTACGAGGGATTGTCTTCAGATACGCAGTATTTT
v_gene: TRBV5-4; abundance: NA; j_gene: TRBJ2-1; d_gene: TRBD2; CDR3aa: CASSFSGSLGNEQFF; CDR3nt: TGTGCCAGCAGCTTTAGCGGGAGTTTGGGGAATGAGCAGTTCTTC
v_gene: TRBV18; abundance: NA; j_gene: TRBJ2-7; d_gene: NA; CDR3aa: CASSPGTYSYEQYF; CDR3nt: TGTGCCAGCTCACCCGGGACTTACTCCTACGAGCAGTACTTC
v_gene: TRBV2; abundance: NA; j_gene: TRBJ2-2; d_gene: TRBD1; CDR3aa: CASNQGQGAHGELFF; CDR3nt: TGTGCCAGCAACCAAGGGCAGGGGGCGCACGGGGAGCTGTTTTTT
v_gene: TRBV29-1; abundance: NA; j_gene: TRBJ1-1; d_gene: NA; CDR3aa: CSVRDNLDTEAFF; CDR3nt: TGCAGCGTGCGAGACAACCTGGACACTGAAGCTTTCTTT
v_gene: TRBV10-3; abundance: NA; j_gene: TRBJ2-5; d_gene: TRBD1; CDR3aa: CAISRDRGSGHSYQETQYF; CDR3nt: TGTGCCATCAGCCGGGACAGGGGTAGCGGACACTCGTACCAAGAGACCCAGTACTTC